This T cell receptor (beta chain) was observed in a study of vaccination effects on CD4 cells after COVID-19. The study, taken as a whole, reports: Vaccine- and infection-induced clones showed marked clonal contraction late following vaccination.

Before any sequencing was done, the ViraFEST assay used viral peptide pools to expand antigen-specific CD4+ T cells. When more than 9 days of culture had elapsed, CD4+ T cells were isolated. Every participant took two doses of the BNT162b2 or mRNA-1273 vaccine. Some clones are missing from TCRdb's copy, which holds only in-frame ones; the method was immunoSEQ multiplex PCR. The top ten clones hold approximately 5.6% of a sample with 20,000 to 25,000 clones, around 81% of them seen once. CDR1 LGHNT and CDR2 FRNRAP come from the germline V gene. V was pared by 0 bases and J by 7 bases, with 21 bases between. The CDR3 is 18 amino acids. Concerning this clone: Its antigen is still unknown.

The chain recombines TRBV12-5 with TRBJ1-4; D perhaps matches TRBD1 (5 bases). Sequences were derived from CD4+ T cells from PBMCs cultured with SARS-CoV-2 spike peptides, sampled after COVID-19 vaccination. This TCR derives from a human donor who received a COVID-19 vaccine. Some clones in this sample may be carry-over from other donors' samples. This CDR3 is CASGLVPDGGTGVEKLFF. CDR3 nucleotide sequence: TGTGCTAGTGGTTTGGTACCGGACGGTGGAACAGGAGTTGAAAAACTGTTTTTT.